These 17 T cell receptor beta chains share one sample of origin, sequenced in a study of cytomegalovirus exposure and HLA in healthy donors. Generated by immunoSEQ multiplex PCR, the TCRdb table keeps only in-frame clones and is missing some. In the table there are roughly 67,000 clones, about 90% of which are singletons. The material sequenced was PBMCs. The receptors derive from a man aged 18 to 30 in good health and CMV-seronegative.

This chain uses TRBV2 with TRBJ2-5, with D maybe TRBD2 (6 bases). The V gene lost 10 bases and the J gene lost 4 bases, with 10 bases spanning the gap. In germline, CDR1 is SNHLY, CDR2 FYNNEI. The CDR3 runs to 11 residues. The DNA of the CDR3 is TGTGCCATCGAGGGAGGAGAGACCCAGTACTTC. Protein: CAIEGGETQYF.

V usage is TRBV20-1 and J usage is TRBJ2-3, with D possibly matching TRBD2 (6 bases). Germline loops: CDR1 DFQATT, CDR2 SNEGSKA (reference sequence). V dropped 7 bases and J dropped 5 bases, with 10 bases sitting between them. The CDR3 sequence is 11 residues long. CDR3 bases: TGCAGTGAACTAGCTAAAGATACGCAGTATTTT. The encoded protein is CSELAKDTQYF.

The chain combines TRBV6-5 with TRBJ2-2; tentatively, D is TRBD1 (6 bases). In germline, CDR1 is MNHEY, CDR2 SVGAGI. The V gene lost 2 bases and the J gene lost 10 bases, with 14 bases spanning the gap. There are 14 residues in the CDR3. In nucleotides, the CDR3 is TGTGCCAGCAGTTACACAGCAACAGGGATGGAGCTGTTTTTT. Encoded protein: CASSYTATGMELFF.

This chain uses TRBV7-6 with TRBJ2-5; TRBD2 aligns across 7 bases. Per germline, CDR1 SGHVS and CDR2 FNYEAQ. V trimming: 5 bases; J trimming: 7 bases; junction bases outside the gene matches: 7. The CDR3 spans 13 residues. The CDR3 protein is CASSPREEGTQYF. CDR3 coding DNA: TGTGCCAGCAGCCCCCGGGAGGAAGGGACCCAGTACTTC.

This clone was seen once. This chain links TRBV15 with TRBJ1-4; the match to TRBD1 covers 9 bases. Germline V gene data show CDR1 as LNHNV and CDR2 as YYDKDF (reference sequence). CDR3 length equals 16 residues. J gave up 5 bases and V 4 bases, and 8 bases lay outside the gene matches. The DNA of the CDR3 is TGTGCCACCAGCAACCGACAGGGGGTGGGAAATGAAAAACTGTTTTTT. The encoded protein is CATSNRQGVGNEKLFF.

This clone showed up just a few times. The chain links TRBV28 to TRBJ1-1; D remains ambiguous. The germline gives CDR1 MDHEN, CDR2 SYDVKM. This CDR3 contains 13 residues. Trimming cost V 5 bases and J 2 bases, with 9 bases left between them. Here the CDR3 reads CASSLILNTEAFF. The DNA of the CDR3 is TGTGCCAGCAGTCTTATCCTTAACACTGAAGCTTTCTTT.

This clone came up once. This chain links TRBV4-3 with TRBJ1-1, with a tentative D call TRBD1 (6 bases). The V gene lost 4 bases and the J gene lost 1 base, with 7 bases spanning the gap. The germline gives CDR1 LGHNA, CDR2 YSLEER. There are 13 residues in the CDR3. The CDR3, as DNA: TGCGCCAGCAGCCGGGGGCAGAACACTGAAGCTTTCTTT. It is translated as CASSRGQNTEAFF.

The gene calls are TRBV28 and TRBJ1-4; D is perhaps TRBD1 (5 bases). This CDR3 spans 12 amino acids. Germline V gene lookup returns CDR1 MDHEN and CDR2 SYDVKM. Trimming shortened V by 2 bases and J by 7 bases, and 5 bases separated the two germline ends. The CDR3 reads CASSLRGEKLFF. CDR3 in DNA: TGTGCCAGCAGTTTAAGGGGTGAAAAACTGTTTTTT.

The chain recombines TRBV6-5 with TRBJ2-1, with 9 bases matching TRBD1. Germline CDR1 MNHEY, CDR2 SVGAGI. Trimming cost V 5 bases and J 7 bases; bases outside gene matches: 6. The CDR3 runs to 14 residues. For the CDR3, the DNA is TGTGCCAGCAGTACCGACAGGGGGGGGAATGAGCAGTTCTTC. It codes for CASSTDRGGNEQFF.

In this sample, this clone turned up a few times. This chain connects TRBV27 to TRBJ2-7, with TRBD1 matching 9 bases. The CDR3 has 15 amino acids. Germline V gene lookup returns CDR1 MNHEY and CDR2 SMNVEV (reference sequence). The V segment lost 0 bases and the J segment 2 bases; nucleotides outside the gene matches: 2. The CDR3 reads CASSLSDRGAYEQYF. CDR3 sequence (DNA): TGTGCCAGCAGTTTATCGGACAGGGGCGCCTACGAGCAGTACTTC.

V gene TRBV6-1 combines with J gene TRBJ2-1; TRBD1 aligns across 8 bases. Per the germline V gene, CDR1 is MNHNS and CDR2 is SASEGT. The CDR3 has 13 residues. Germline trimming cut 2 bases from V and 10 bases from J; bases unmatched to any gene: 4. CDR3 bases: TGTGCCAGCAGTGAACTTCCAGGGGGCGAGCAGTTCTTC. Translating it yields CASSELPGGEQFF.

The rearrangement joins TRBV7-6 to TRBJ1-5; TRBD1 aligns across 7 bases. V trimming: 1 base; J trimming: 5 bases; junction bases outside the gene matches: 2. CDR3 length: 14 amino acids. Germline assignment: CDR1 SGHVS and CDR2 FNYEAQ. The CDR3 region is CASSLGDRDQPQHF. The DNA of the CDR3 is TGTGCCAGCAGCTTAGGGGACAGAGATCAGCCCCAGCATTTT.

The J gene is TRBJ1-1, the V gene TRBV5-5, with D possibly being TRBD1 (6 bases). V lost 1 base, J lost 1 base, and 11 bases lay in between. This CDR3 region has 15 residues. Germline-derived CDR1 and CDR2 are SGHKS and YYEKEE (reference sequence). The CDR3 here is CASSLFAGANTEAFF. CDR3 nucleotides: TGTGCCAGCAGCTTGTTTGCAGGGGCGAACACTGAAGCTTTCTTT. Looking up the rest from reference TRBV5-5 and TRBJ1-1 gives the full variable domain: DAGVTQSPTHLIKTRGQQVTLRCSPISGHKSVSWYQQVLGQGPQFIFQYYEKEERGRGNFPDRFSARQFPNYSSELNVNALLLGDSALYLCASSLFAGANTEAFFGQGTRLTVV.

This sequence joins TRBV28 and TRBJ2-1, with 7 nucleotides matching TRBD1. The trim removed 6 bases at V and 3 bases at J, leaving 5 bases unmatched. Per germline, CDR1 MDHEN and CDR2 SYDVKM. The CDR3 totals 14 residues. The DNA of the CDR3 is TGTGCCAGCAGCCACCGGGACAGCTACAATGAGCAGTTCTTC. Protein product: CASSHRDSYNEQFF.

The V gene is TRBV5-6, the J gene TRBJ1-5; 7 bases fit TRBD1. The CDR3 sequence is 15 residues long. Unmatched junction bases numbered 11, after V lost 4 bases and J lost 7 bases. Germline V gives CDR1 SGHDT, CDR2 YYEEEE. The CDR3 loop is CASSLSDRDRQPQHF. The CDR3 nucleotides are TGTGCCAGCAGCCTGTCTGACAGGGATAGGCAGCCCCAGCATTTT.

This clone was seen repeatedly, ten times or more. The chain is built from TRBV30 and TRBJ2-7, with 9 positions matching TRBD1. Germline V gene sequence: CDR1 GTSNPN, CDR2 SVGIG (reference sequence). Germline trimming cut 4 bases from V and 0 bases from J; bases unmatched to any gene: 7. CDR3 length: 15 residues. The CDR3 region is CAWNALTGGSYEQYF. The CDR3 DNA follows: TGTGCCTGGAACGCCCTGACAGGGGGCTCCTACGAGCAGTACTTC. The whole variable domain, filled in from reference TRBV30 and TRBJ2-7, reads SQTIHQWPATLVQPVGSPLSLECTVEGTSNPNLYWYRQAAGRGLQLLFYSVGIGQISSEVPQNLSASRPQDRQFILSSKKLLLSDSGFYLCAWNALTGGSYEQYFGPGTRLTVT.

The chain recombines TRBV19 with TRBJ1-1; D may be TRBD1 (5 bases). Germline values: CDR1 LNHDA, CDR2 SQIVND (reference sequence). The CDR3 contains 14 residues. The germline V and J ends were trimmed by 6 bases and 5 bases, with 16 bases remaining between them. The CDR3 DNA reads TGTGCCAGTAGGGTTAACGGGGGGTTAACTGAAGCTTTCTTT. This gives the protein CASRVNGGLTEAFF.